The text below deals with one TCR beta chain. CDR3 length: 17 residues. Germline assignment: CDR1 KGHSH and CDR2 LQKENI. The V end was cut by 1 base, the J end by 0 bases, with 13 bases between. The data are from a study of blood T cell repertoires in COVID-19. In the study overall: Whether acute or convalescent, the COVID-19 samples came from the United States, Italy and Spain. The cDNA or gDNA used as material had been derived from T cells, B-cell-depleted T cells, or PBMCs.

In the authors' workflow: Scientists estimated how many nucleated cells there were by amplifying reference gene primers. This table comes from immunoSEQ multiplex PCR, and its TCRdb copy is limited to in-frame clones, with some not included. For V, J and clone size, that table is used; D and trimming come from the DNA. The sample has several thousand clones, roughly 85% seen once. The sequenced sample consisted of peripheral blood. This TCR was sampled from a human donor with active COVID-19. The donor label of this sample is uncertain. The gene calls are TRBV18 and TRBJ2-1, with D perhaps TRBD2 (5 bases). The CDR3 bases are TGTGCCAGCTCACCACTGGCTAGCCCGAGCTCCTACAATGAGCAGTTCTTC. This gives the protein CASSPLASPSSYNEQFF.